These 5 T cell receptor beta chains were all obtained from the same sample, sequenced in a study of cytomegalovirus exposure and HLA in healthy donors. Amplification used 60 Vbeta primers and 13 Jbeta primers. The assay was immunoSEQ multiplex PCR, and TCRdb's table has in-frame clones only and misses some. The sample lists 95,000 to 150,000 clones; less than 75% were seen once. Material for sequencing was PBMCs. The receptors stem from a woman between 35 and 50 years old in good health and CMV-seronegative.

The chain uses TRBV6-5 and TRBJ1-5, with D perhaps matching TRBD1 (6 bases). This CDR3 spans 15 amino acids. From germline, CDR1 is MNHEY and CDR2 SVGAGI. V dropped 5 bases and J dropped 3 bases, with 14 bases sitting between them. The CDR3 DNA sequence: TGTGCCAGCAGTCGGGGAAGACAGGACAATCAGCCCCAGCATTTT. Translating it yields CASSRGRQDNQPQHF.

CDR3 in amino acids: CSARGARYEQYF. The DNA for the CDR3 is TGCAGCGCCCGCGGGGCAAGGTACGAGCAGTACTTC. The chain is built from TRBV29-1 and TRBJ2-7; tentatively, D is TRBD2 (6 bases). Germline V gives CDR1 SQVTM, CDR2 ANQGSEA. CDR3 length equals 12 residues. V dropped 7 bases and J dropped 4 bases, with 14 bases sitting between them.

This clone was seen only a few times. The chain employs TRBV5-1 and TRBJ2-5, with D perhaps TRBD2 (5 bases). CDR3 length: 15 amino acids. Trimming removed 5 bases from V and 0 bases from J, with 14 bases in between. Looked up from germline, CDR1 is SGHRS and CDR2 is YFSETQ. The DNA of the CDR3 is TGCGCCAGCAGACGGGATCCCCTGTACCAAGAGACCCAGTACTTC. This codes for CASRRDPLYQETQYF.

This clone showed up just once. This chain joins TRBV16 and TRBJ2-7; D might be TRBD2 (6 bases). V was pared by 1 base and J by 0 bases, with 10 bases between. This CDR3 comprises 15 residues. Germline loops: CDR1 KGHSY, CDR2 FQNENV. The CDR3 sequence: CASSQWLASSYEQYF. DNA for the CDR3: TGTGCCAGCAGCCAATGGCTAGCGAGCTCCTACGAGCAGTACTTC.

The table lists this clone with a few counts. The rearrangement uses TRBV9 and TRBJ1-2; TRBD1 agrees at 7 bases. CDR1 and CDR2 (germline): SGDLS, YYNGEE. The CDR3 is made up of 14 amino acids. The ends lost 3 bases at V and 4 bases at J; junction bases unmatched: 6. The CDR3 loop is CASSGIGGGYGYTF. In DNA, the CDR3 is TGTGCCAGCAGCGGAATAGGGGGCGGCTATGGCTACACCTTC.